A selection of T cell receptor beta chains follows, all from one sample in a study of shared clonotypes between healthy human individuals. Assay used: immunoSEQ multiplex PCR; TCRdb lists only in-frame clones, some missing. This repertoire shows about 490,000 clones, about 78% found once; its top ten account for 12%. Sequenced sample: PBMCs. These receptors were collected from a woman between 35 and 50 years old in good health. Some clones in this sample may be carry-over from other donors' samples. CDR3s leave out the opening cysteine and the closing phenylalanine or tryptophan. The order of the fields is J gene, V gene, CDR3 protein.

>TRBJ1-3|TRBV30
AWSVGGAGNTIY
>TRBJ1-6|TRBV29-1
SVVLGGNSPLH
>TRBJ1-1|TRBV5-1
ASRLSGDNTEAF
>TRBJ2-5|TRBV20-1
SATGQETQY
>TRBJ2-3|TRBV9
ASSVGAASWGASTDTQY
>TRBJ1-5|TRBV4-3
ASSPGRQGAGQPQH
>TRBJ2-4|TRBV10-3
AISSGALAKNIQY
>TRBJ1-3|TRBV4-1
ASSQDRDPGNTIY
>TRBJ2-6|TRBV30
AWSLSGANVLT
>TRBJ2-7|TRBV15
ATSTGLAGVGEQY
>TRBJ2-5|TRBV7-2
ASSSTVGGETQY
>TRBJ2-7|TRBV27
ASSPRLAGALYEQY
>TRBJ1-3|TRBV19
ASSNSGAIGNTIY
>TRBJ2-1|TRBV7-2
ASTLGTSYNEQF
>TRBJ1-3|TRBV5-1
ASGETSGNTIY
>TRBJ2-5|TRBV5-4
ASSFGGASGSVETQY
>TRBJ2-6|TRBV9
ASSPRTSGTWGANVLT
>TRBJ2-3|TRBV27
ASSLGGTGTDTQY
>TRBJ1-1|TRBV11-2
ASSEYRAEAF
>TRBJ2-1|TRBV30
AWSVRGRDEQF
>TRBJ2-7|TRBV19
ASSIRTGYSYEQY
>TRBJ2-3|TRBV9
ASSVEGDTQY
>TRBJ2-1|TRBV7-9
ASSPAGTSGKNEQF
>TRBJ2-7|TRBV4-3
ASSQDRISYEQY
>TRBJ1-5|TRBV19
ASKDRDNQPQH
>TRBJ2-7|TRBV27
ASSLSLEGRREQY
>TRBJ2-7|TRBV5-1
ASSPSGASYEQY
>TRBJ1-1|TRBV6-4
ASSETPYTEAF
>TRBJ1-1|TRBV5-8
ASSFRQGKNTEAF
>TRBJ1-2|TRBV20-1
SASGQLDYT
>TRBJ2-1|TRBV2
ASSQGLAGVRNEQF
>TRBJ2-1|TRBV5-1
ASSAYNEQF
>TRBJ2-6|TRBV5-1
ASSPDTSGANVLT
>TRBJ1-2|TRBV28
ASSSPRDGISYGYT
>TRBJ2-3|TRBV11-3
ASSPGVSDTQY
>TRBJ1-5|TRBV28
ASRGPETNQPQH
>TRBJ2-5|TRBV5-1
ASSLEVGDQETQY
>TRBJ2-1|TRBV6-6
ASSQGGAGIGEQF
>TRBJ2-5|TRBV9
ASSLGQPGETQY
>TRBJ1-3|TRBV7-9
ASSSTALSGNTIY
>TRBJ2-7|TRBV2
ASRGQGPVYEQY
>TRBJ2-3|TRBV30
AWRGPADTQY